These 2 T cell receptor beta chains came from one sample sequenced in a study of CD8+ T cells in alopecia areata. Reverse transcription of extracted RNA yielded cDNA, which provided the sequencing template. Generated by immunoSEQ multiplex PCR, the TCRdb table keeps only in-frame clones and is missing some. In the table there are fewer than 110,000 clones, 84% of which are singletons. Treatment here: oral pan-JAK inhibitor, 5-10 mg twice daily. Source: CD8+ T cells sorted from blood, taken at week 24, from a patient treated with tofacitinib. These receptors were taken from a human donor with alopecia areata.

The genes are TRBV7-2 and TRBJ2-5; TRBD1 matches 7 bases. CDR1 SGHTA and CDR2 FQGNSA come from the germline V gene. CDR3 size: 15 residues. The ends lost 5 bases at V and 2 bases at J; junction bases unmatched: 8. The CDR3 coding sequence is TGTGCCAGCAGCCGGATGGGACAGCGACAAGAGACCCAGTACTTC. This translates into CASSRMGQRQETQYF.

This clone has just a few counts. The rearrangement uses TRBV7-2 and TRBJ2-3, with D possibly TRBD1 on 5 matching bases. V shed 2 bases and J shed 3 bases, with 12 bases lying between them. Germline V lookup: CDR1 SGHTA, CDR2 FQGNSA. The CDR3 loop spans 15 amino acids. The CDR3 protein is CASSLYGALTDTQYF. The CDR3 DNA reads TGTGCCAGCAGCTTATATGGGGCGTTAACAGATACGCAGTATTTT.